Presented here are 25 T cell receptor beta chains from one specimen sequenced in a study of cytomegalovirus exposure and HLA in healthy donors. PCR primers comprised 60 Vbeta and 13 Jbeta primers. Only in-frame clones appear in the TCRdb table, and some are missing; sequencing was by immunoSEQ multiplex PCR. The data show roughly 120,000 clones, with over 15% seen just once and under 2% held by the top ten. The specimen sequenced was PBMCs. These receptors all come from a woman younger than 35 in good health and CMV-seronegative.

V gene TRBV7-2 combines with J gene TRBJ2-1; 9 bases agree with TRBD2. After removal of 1 base from V and 8 bases from J, the junction contained 3 bases not matched to a gene. The V gene's germline CDR1 is SGHTA and CDR2 FQGNSA. The CDR3 is 14 residues long. The CDR3 coding sequence is TGTGCCAGCAGCTTAGGCGGGGGGGTATATGAGCAGTTCTTC. Protein sequence: CASSLGGGVYEQFF.

This clone was observed a few times. The chain is built from TRBV4-3 and TRBJ2-7; D remains ambiguous. CDR3 size: 13 residues. Per the germline V gene, CDR1 is LGHNA and CDR2 is YSLEER. Between the trimmed V and J ends, which lost 0 bases and 3 bases, there was a span of 6 bases. The CDR3 here is CASSQDINYEQYF. The CDR3 DNA is TGCGCCAGCAGCCAAGATATTAACTACGAGCAGTACTTC.

The chain joins TRBV18 to TRBJ1-1, with 9 bases lining up with TRBD1. CDR3 size: 16 residues. V lost 3 bases and J lost 4; bases outside the gene matches: 9. The germline gives CDR1 KGHSH, CDR2 LQKENI. The CDR3 region is CASSPQGTGSGTEAFF. CDR3 DNA: TGTGCCAGCTCACCTCAGGGGACAGGGAGCGGCACTGAAGCTTTCTTT.

The gene calls are TRBV6-5 and TRBJ1-4, with 7 bases matching TRBD1. V gave up 2 bases and J gave up 7 bases; unmatched junction bases: 7. The CDR3 runs 15 residues. Germline CDR1 is MNHEY and CDR2 is SVGAGI. For the CDR3, the DNA is TGTGCCAGCAGTTACAGACAGGGTAGAGGTGAAAAACTGTTTTTT. This codes for CASSYRQGRGEKLFF.

This clone has just a few counts. V gene TRBV2 combines with J gene TRBJ1-3; maybe TRBD1 (5 bases). The length of the CDR3 is 14 residues. Germline-derived CDR1 and CDR2 are SNHLY and FYNNEI. V was shortened by 5 bases and J by 0 bases, with 8 bases between the two germline ends. DNA of the CDR3: TGTGCCAGCAGTCGACAGAGCTCTGGAAACACCATATATTTT. It translates to CASSRQSSGNTIYF.

This clone has just a few counts. This chain joins TRBV2 and TRBJ1-6; TRBD1 agrees at 9 bases. This CDR3 spans 18 amino acids. CDR1 SNHLY and CDR2 FYNNEI come from the germline V gene. V gave up 7 bases and J gave up 0 bases; unmatched junction bases: 10. CDR3 nucleotides: TGTGCCAGCACTCGCGGGACAGGGCGAAGCTCCTATAATTCACCCCTCCACTTT. Translated: CASTRGTGRSSYNSPLHF. Full variable domain (outside the CDR3, taken from reference TRBV2 and TRBJ1-6): EPEVTQTPSHQVTQMGQEVILRCVPISNHLYFYWYRQILGQKVEFLVSFYNNEISEKSEIFDDQFSVERPDGSNFTLKIRSTKLEDSAMYFCASTRGTGRSSYNSPLHFGNGTRLTVT.

V is TRBV5-1 and J is TRBJ1-2; D unclear. The CDR3 length is 13 residues. V shed 0 bases and J shed 3 bases, with 6 bases lying between them. The germline gives CDR1 SGHRS, CDR2 YFSETQ. The CDR3 nucleotides read TGCGCCAGCAGCTTGGGGCGGGACTATGGCTACACCTTC. Translated, it gives CASSLGRDYGYTF.

The chain is built from TRBV11-3 and TRBJ1-2; TRBD1 aligns across 8 bases. The CDR3 contains 12 residues. Germline V gene sequence: CDR1 SGHNT, CDR2 YENEEA. The V and J ends lost 5 bases and 7 bases, in that order; junction bases with no gene match: 3. CDR3 nucleotides: TGTGCCAGCAGCGACAGGGGAATTGGCTACACCTTC. It yields the protein CASSDRGIGYTF.

This clone was found a few times. The chain employs TRBV4-1 and TRBJ1-1; 9 bases match TRBD1. CDR1 is MGHRA, CDR2 YSYEKL, per germline. Unmatched junction bases numbered 4, after V lost 2 bases and J lost 0 bases. The CDR3 covers 16 residues. The CDR3 spells CASSQHRDRVNTEAFF. CDR3 nucleotide sequence: TGCGCCAGCAGCCAACACCGGGACAGGGTGAACACTGAAGCTTTCTTT.

The chain employs TRBV15 and TRBJ1-1, with 9 bases matching TRBD1. Per germline, CDR1 LNHNV and CDR2 YYDKDF (reference sequence). The length of the CDR3 is 16 residues. V was clipped by 8 bases and J by 2 bases; unmatched bases: 12. The CDR3 DNA reads TGTGCCACCGAGTTGGGACAGGGTTTTCGTAACACTGAAGCTTTCTTT. Translation gives CATELGQGFRNTEAFF.

This clone was detected only a few times. This sequence joins TRBV6-5 and TRBJ2-3, with 8 nucleotides matching TRBD2. The CDR3 covers 14 residues. The V gene's germline CDR1 is MNHEY and CDR2 SVGAGI. V lost 5 bases and J lost 2; bases outside the gene matches: 3. CDR3 region: CASSLAGHTDTQYF. The CDR3 bases are TGTGCCAGCAGTCTAGCGGGTCACACAGATACGCAGTATTTT.

Turning to this clone: Germline and junction disagree at one end, which may indicate a read error. The gene calls are TRBV6-5 and TRBJ2-5; TRBD1 agrees at 7 bases. The CDR3 consists of 15 residues. CDR1 MNHEY and CDR2 SVGAGI come from the germline V gene. The CDR3: CASSHSQGLGETQYF. CDR3 sequence (DNA): TGTGCCAGCAGTCACTCACAGGGGCTGGGAGAGACCCAGTACTTC.

V is TRBV19 and J is TRBJ2-3; 7 positions match TRBD1. Germline assignment: CDR1 LNHDA and CDR2 SQIVND (reference sequence). The V and J ends lost 4 bases and 0 bases, in that order; junction bases with no gene match: 7. CDR3 length: 16 residues. The DNA of the CDR3 is TGTGCCAGTAGTAAGGGGACAGCCGCTAGCACAGATACGCAGTATTTT. Amino acid sequence: CASSKGTAASTDTQYF.

This clone was counted between two and nine times. V gene TRBV14 combines with J gene TRBJ1-1; D call uncertain. The V gene's germline CDR1 is SGHDN and CDR2 FVKESK. This CDR3 comprises 13 residues. Trimming took 4 bases from V and 1 from J, leaving 7 bases between them. CDR3 DNA sequence: TGTGCCAGCAGCCTATCCGGGAACACTGAAGCTTTCTTT. This translates into CASSLSGNTEAFF.

This sequence joins TRBV6-6 and TRBJ1-4; D is ambiguous. The CDR3 spans 14 residues. Per germline, CDR1 MNHNY and CDR2 SVGAGI (reference sequence). The V gene lost 2 bases and the J gene lost 6 bases, with 10 bases spanning the gap. In DNA form, the CDR3 reads TGTGCCAGCAGTTACGGAGCCTCCGATGAAAAACTGTTTTTT. Its translation: CASSYGASDEKLFF.

This clone has only a few counts. V usage is TRBV5-1 and J usage is TRBJ2-3; TRBD2 matches 13 bases. Germline V gene sequence: CDR1 SGHRS, CDR2 YFSETQ. This CDR3 has 17 residues. Trimming cost V 0 bases and J 3 bases; bases outside gene matches: 4. The CDR3 region is CASSLAGGLAGTDTQYF. CDR3 coding DNA: TGCGCCAGCAGCTTGGCAGGGGGACTAGCGGGAACAGATACGCAGTATTTT.

Only a few counts were recorded for this clone. This chain links TRBV5-6 with TRBJ2-2; the D gene is possibly TRBD1 (6 bases). This CDR3 comprises 13 residues. V was shortened by 3 bases and J by 8 bases, with 11 bases between the two germline ends. Looked up from germline, CDR1 is SGHDT and CDR2 is YYEEEE. The CDR3 here is CASSWQQGGELFF. The CDR3 bases are TGTGCCAGCAGCTGGCAACAGGGTGGGGAGCTGTTTTTT.

This chain connects TRBV28 to TRBJ2-5; D is unclear. This CDR3 is built from 12 residues. The V gene lost 4 bases and the J gene lost 5 bases, with 8 bases spanning the gap. Per germline, CDR1 MDHEN and CDR2 SYDVKM. The CDR3 sequence is CASSSLVETQYF. The CDR3, as DNA: TGTGCCAGCAGTTCCCTCGTGGAGACCCAGTACTTC.

This clone came up a few times. V usage is TRBV6-5 and J usage is TRBJ2-3; 8 nucleotides align to TRBD2. This CDR3 comprises 11 residues. V lost 9 bases and J lost 5; bases outside the gene matches: 1. Looked up from germline, CDR1 is MNHEY and CDR2 is SVGAGI. CDR3 amino acids: CASSGKDTQYF. Written as DNA, the CDR3 is TGTGCCAGTAGCGGGAAAGATACGCAGTATTTT.

The table lists this clone with a few counts. The rearrangement uses TRBV6-5 and TRBJ1-5, with no clear D. The CDR3 is 12 residues long. Looked up from germline, CDR1 is MNHEY and CDR2 is SVGAGI. V was pared by 8 bases and J by 9 bases, with 14 bases between. The CDR3 nucleotides read TGTGCCAGCTGTACTCGGGTTGGGCCCCAGCATTTT. This encodes CASCTRVGPQHF.

This clone showed up just a few times. The rearrangement joins TRBV7-8 to TRBJ2-3; perhaps TRBD2 as D (7 bases). The CDR3 totals 15 residues. With 1 base removed from V and 6 bases from J, the gap between germline ends came to 14 bases. Germline V CDR1 and CDR2: SGHVS, FQNEAQ. CDR3 in DNA: TGTGCCAGCAGCTTAGGCGGCGGGGGCCCTGATACGCAGTATTTT. Translation gives CASSLGGGGPDTQYF.

This clone was detected only a few times. The rearrangement uses TRBV30 and TRBJ1-2, with 9 bases aligning to TRBD1. V lost 0 bases, J lost 6 bases, and 2 bases stayed unmatched. This CDR3 is built from 13 residues. Germline CDR1 is GTSNPN and CDR2 is SVGIG (reference sequence). The CDR3, as DNA: TGTGCCTGGAGTGTACAGGGGGCGGATGGCTACACCTTC. It yields the protein CAWSVQGADGYTF.

The chain carries TRBV4-3 and TRBJ1-3; a weak D match, TRBD1 (5 bases). In germline, CDR1 is LGHNA, CDR2 YSLEER. The CDR3 extends over 14 amino acids. Between the trimmed V and J ends, which lost 5 bases and 2 bases, there was a span of 10 bases. The CDR3 region is CASSFEGAGNTIYF. DNA of the CDR3: TGCGCCAGCAGCTTTGAAGGGGCTGGAAACACCATATATTTT.

This clone was picked up one time. The rearrangement links TRBV19 to TRBJ2-5; 11 bases line up with TRBD1. V dropped 5 bases and J dropped 4; count of bases not matched to a gene: 3. Germline V gene sequence: CDR1 LNHDA, CDR2 SQIVND (reference sequence). The CDR3 runs 14 residues. CDR3 region: CASSPGTGGETQYF. CDR3 nucleotide sequence: TGTGCCAGTAGTCCCGGGACAGGGGGAGAGACCCAGTACTTC.

This clone was counted only a few times. The V gene is TRBV29-1, the J gene TRBJ1-6; D may be TRBD1 (5 bases). Germline lookup yields CDR1 SQVTM and CDR2 ANQGSEA. V lost 7 bases and J 10 bases, leaving 17 bases between the germline ends. The CDR3 extends over 13 amino acids. CDR3 in amino acids: CSALGGAGSPLHF. The CDR3 coding sequence is TGCAGCGCCCTCGGCGGGGCTGGCTCACCCCTCCACTTT.